Sequencing of this T cell receptor (beta chain) was carried out in a study of blood T cell repertoires in COVID-19. V was shortened by 4 bases and J by 0 bases, with 11 bases between the two germline ends. The CDR3 runs to 15 residues. Germline V gene lookup returns CDR1 MGHDK and CDR2 SYGVNS. The assay was immunoSEQ multiplex PCR, and TCRdb's table has in-frame clones only and misses some. The profile covers about 20,000 clones, with 86% appearing a single time and roughly 9.7% taken by the ten largest. The specimen sequenced was peripheral blood. The rearrangement joins TRBV25-1 to TRBJ2-3, with D hard to call. This sequence was found in a human donor in a cohort sampled during active COVID-19. The CDR3 DNA sequence: TGTGCCAGCAGTGGCCCCGGCGGTAGCACAGATACGCAGTATTTT. It yields the protein CASSGPGGSTDTQYF.